A selection of T cell receptor beta chains follows, all from one sample in a study of shared clonotypes between healthy human individuals. Profiling relied on immunoSEQ multiplex PCR, and the TCRdb table lists in-frame clones only, not all of them. The table records roughly 680,000 clones, 72% of them present only once. The sample consisted of memory CD4+ T cells sorted from blood. The receptors were gathered from a woman in her twenties or thirties in good health. CDR3s include the opening cysteine and the closing phenylalanine or tryptophan. A D gene is named only where the DNA matches it firmly. Size tells how often a clone was seen (once, few, many) or the class of an expanded clone, and some rows leave it out.

d_call | j_call | clone_size | v_call | cdr3_nt | cdr3_aa
TRBD1 | TRBJ2-5 | NA | TRBV4-2 | TGTGCCAGCAGCCCAAACCTGGGACAGGGGATTAGGGAGACCCAGTACTTC | CASSPNLGQGIRETQYF
TRBD2 | TRBJ2-7 | NA | TRBV29-1 | TGCAGCGTTGATATAGCTAGCGGGAGCAACGAGCAGTACTTC | CSVDIASGSNEQYF
NA | TRBJ1-3 | NA | TRBV11-2 | TGTGCCAGCAGCTACCGGACGGTTACCTCTGGAAACACCATATATTTT | CASSYRTVTSGNTIYF
NA | TRBJ2-5 | few | TRBV7-7 | TGTGCCAGCAGCTCTACCGCCGGGGAGAGTATCGGGACCCAGTACTTC | CASSSTAGESIGTQYF
NA | TRBJ1-1 | NA | TRBV2 | TGTGCCAGCAGCTTCGGGGATTTGAACACTGAAGCTTTCTTT | CASSFGDLNTEAFF
TRBD2 | TRBJ2-7 | NA | TRBV15 | TGTGCCACCAGCAGTCCGGGGGGGCGCTCCTACGAGCAGTACTTC | CATSSPGGRSYEQYF
NA | TRBJ2-1 | few | TRBV7-2 | TGTGCCAGCAGCCACCTCCGAGGGAGGGGGGAGCAGTTCTTC | CASSHLRGRGEQFF
NA | TRBJ2-3 | few | TRBV19 | TGTGCCAGCTCACAGCGACCGCAACCTAGCACAGATACGCAGTATTTT | CASSQRPQPSTDTQYF
NA | TRBJ1-1 | few | TRBV7-3 | TGTGCCAGCAGCCGTAACGGACGGCTAAGGAACACTGAAGCTTTCTTT | CASSRNGRLRNTEAFF
NA | TRBJ1-2 | NA | TRBV6-1 | TGTGCCAGCAGTGAAGCGCTTGCCAAGATCTATGGCTACACCTTC | CASSEALAKIYGYTF
NA | TRBJ2-3 | NA | TRBV18 | TGTGCCAGCTCACAAGGTCGATCGACGGATACGCAGTATTTT | CASSQGRSTDTQYF
NA | TRBJ2-1 | NA | TRBV19 | TGTGCCAGTAACCCCTATGGGCGGTCCTCCTACAATGAGCAGTTCTTC | CASNPYGRSSYNEQFF
TRBD1 | TRBJ2-5 | NA | TRBV5-4 | TGTGCCAGCAGCTTCAGGACAGGGATACTCGGCGCCCTCCAAGAGACCCAGTACTTC | CASSFRTGILGALQETQYF
NA | TRBJ1-5 | NA | TRBV6-1 | TGTGCCAGCAGTCCTCCCACGGATAGCAATCAGCCCCAGCATTTT | CASSPPTDSNQPQHF
NA | TRBJ2-3 | NA | TRBV5-1 | TGCGCCAGCAGCTTGGGAAGGGGAGCAAGCACAGATACGCAGTATTTT | CASSLGRGASTDTQYF
TRBD2 | TRBJ2-1 | NA | TRBV28 | TGTGCCAGCACCCGCCAGCGGGACCGCTCCTACAATGAGCAGTTCTTC | CASTRQRDRSYNEQFF
TRBD1 | TRBJ1-2 | NA | TRBV2 | TGTGCCAGCAGCTACAGGGGCGCCAACTATGGCTACACCTTC | CASSYRGANYGYTF
NA | TRBJ1-4 | NA | TRBV6-1 | TGTGCCAGCAGTGCAGGGCCTAATGAAAAACTGTTTTTT | CASSAGPNEKLFF
NA | TRBJ2-1 | NA | TRBV18 | TGTGCCAGCTCACAACCGGGAGATACCTCCTACAATGAGCAGTTCTTC | CASSQPGDTSYNEQFF
NA | TRBJ1-2 | NA | TRBV11-2 | TGTGCCAGCAGCCCGGGCCCTAACTATGGCTACACCTTC | CASSPGPNYGYTF
NA | TRBJ1-2 | NA | TRBV4-1 | TGCGCCAGCAGCCAAGAAGCCAGGGCGGGAGGCTATGGCTACACCTTC | CASSQEARAGGYGYTF
NA | TRBJ2-3 | NA | TRBV5-1 | TGCGCCAGCAGTGATCCAGGTGCTAGCACAGATACGCAGTATTTT | CASSDPGASTDTQYF
NA | TRBJ1-1 | NA | TRBV9 | TGTGCCAGCAGCCTAGGGACATCAGAACCCTACAACACTGAAGCTTTCTTT | CASSLGTSEPYNTEAFF
TRBD1 | TRBJ2-5 | NA | TRBV5-4 | TGTGCCAGCAGCCAACAGGGGGCGAGGGAGACCCAGTACTTC | CASSQQGARETQYF
TRBD2 | TRBJ2-7 | NA | TRBV11-2 | TGTGCCAGCAGCGTTGCGGGGGGTCTGCACGAGCAGTACTTC | CASSVAGGLHEQYF
NA | TRBJ2-7 | NA | TRBV10-3 | TGTGCCATCAGTGAGAGCTCCTACGAGCAGTACTTC | CAISESSYEQYF
TRBD2 | TRBJ2-5 | NA | TRBV5-1 | TGCGCCAGCAGCTGGGGGACTAGCGAACGGGAGACCCAGTACTTC | CASSWGTSERETQYF
NA | TRBJ1-3 | NA | TRBV10-2 | TGCGCCAGCGGTGGGGCCGTCTCTGGAAACACCATATATTTT | CASGGAVSGNTIYF
TRBD1 | TRBJ1-5 | NA | TRBV2 | TGTGCCAGCAGCGCGACAGGGACCCAAGAGCCCCAGCATTTT | CASSATGTQEPQHF
NA | TRBJ1-4 | NA | TRBV2 | TGTGCCAGCAGGGGGACGATGGGAAAAAAACTGTTTTTT | CASRGTMGKKLFF
TRBD2 | TRBJ2-5 | NA | TRBV7-2 | TGTGCCAGCAGCGTCTTGGGGAGGGCCGGTGAGACCCAGTACTTC | CASSVLGRAGETQYF
NA | TRBJ2-2 | once | TRBV27 | TGTGCCAGCAGCCTGGTGTCGCACACCGGGGAGCTGTTTTTT | CASSLVSHTGELFF
NA | TRBJ2-5 | NA | TRBV5-1 | TGCGCCAGCAGCTTGGTGCGGGAGACCCAGTACTTC | CASSLVRETQYF
TRBD1 | TRBJ2-7 | NA | TRBV4-1 | TGCGCCAGCAGCCAAACCGGGACAGAGCTTTACGAGCAGTACTTC | CASSQTGTELYEQYF
NA | TRBJ2-7 | few | TRBV14 | TGTGCCAGCAGTCCGGAGAATCTCTCCTACGAGCAGTACTTC | CASSPENLSYEQYF
NA | TRBJ2-7 | NA | TRBV7-9 | TGTGCCAGCAGCCAAGACAGACACTCCTATGAGCAGTACTTC | CASSQDRHSYEQYF
NA | TRBJ2-7 | few | TRBV27 | TGTGCCAGCAGAAGGAGAAGAGGGTCGGACGAGCAGTACTTC | CASRRRRGSDEQYF
NA | TRBJ2-7 | NA | TRBV5-1 | TGCGCCAGCAGCCTGAGCGGCTACTCCTACGAGCAGTACTTC | CASSLSGYSYEQYF
NA | TRBJ2-1 | few | TRBV5-1 | TGCGCCAGCACCCCTGGGGGCGGGATAAAGTTCTTC | CASTPGGGIKFF
NA | TRBJ2-4 | NA | TRBV2 | TGTGCCAGCAGTGTAGGTCAGAGGTCCTTAGCCAAAAACATTCAGTACTTC | CASSVGQRSLAKNIQYF
NA | TRBJ1-4 | NA | TRBV6-1 | TGTGCCAGCAGTTTGGAGCAAGGTGAAAAACTGTTTTTT | CASSLEQGEKLFF
TRBD1 | TRBJ2-6 | NA | TRBV7-6 | TGTGCCAGCAGCTTAAGTACGGGACAGGTTCGCTCTGGGGCCAACGTCCTGACTTTC | CASSLSTGQVRSGANVLTF
NA | TRBJ1-1 | NA | TRBV5-5 | TGTGCCAGCAGCTTACCGCCCGGCGGGGCTTTCTTT | CASSLPPGGAFF
TRBD1 | TRBJ1-2 | NA | TRBV5-1 | TGCGCCAGCAGCCCATCTACAGGGGGCGCAGGGTATGGCTACACCTTC | CASSPSTGGAGYGYTF
NA | TRBJ2-7 | NA | TRBV28 | TGTGCCAGCATTCGGGTTACCAAAGACTACGAGCAGTACTTC | CASIRVTKDYEQYF
NA | TRBJ1-1 | NA | TRBV28 | TGTGCCAGCAGTAGCAGGTCGGGGCAGGGCACTGAAGCTTTCTTT | CASSSRSGQGTEAFF
NA | TRBJ2-5 | NA | TRBV23-1 | TGCGCCAGCAGTCAAGGCGCGGGACAGCCCCGACTGACCCAGTACTTC | CASSQGAGQPRLTQYF
NA | TRBJ1-3 | NA | TRBV27 | TGTGCCAGCAGTTTATCGACAGCAACTGGAAACACCATATATTTT | CASSLSTATGNTIYF
NA | TRBJ2-3 | NA | TRBV5-4 | TGTGCCAGCATAGGAGACCTCCACACAGATACGCAGTATTTT | CASIGDLHTDTQYF
NA | TRBJ2-6 | NA | TRBV19 | TGTGCCAGTAGTAGCGGGGTTGGGGCCAACGTCCTGACTTTC | CASSSGVGANVLTF
TRBD1 | TRBJ1-1 | NA | TRBV27 | TGTGCCAGCAGTCCTTGGGACAGGGGGAACACTGAAGCTTTCTTT | CASSPWDRGNTEAFF
NA | TRBJ2-2 | NA | TRBV5-4 | TGTGCCAGCAGCTATAACACCGGGGAGCTGTTTTTT | CASSYNTGELFF
NA | TRBJ1-2 | NA | TRBV7-9 | TGTGCCAGCAGCTCCCTGGGGGGATCTATCGGCTACACCTTC | CASSSLGGSIGYTF
NA | TRBJ1-3 | NA | TRBV6-5 | TGTGCCAGCAGCCTCGGGACAATCAAAGACACCATATATTTT | CASSLGTIKDTIYF
NA | TRBJ1-1 | NA | TRBV19 | TGTGCCAGTAGTAGGAACCAGGTGAACACTGAAGCTTTCTTT | CASSRNQVNTEAFF
TRBD1 | TRBJ1-5 | few | TRBV18 | TGTGCCAGCTCACCGGACAGGGCCATCAATCAGCCCCAGCATTTT | CASSPDRAINQPQHF
NA | TRBJ2-4 | NA | TRBV21-1 | TGTGCCAGCAGCACCGGGGCGGGGGGAGCCAAAAACATTCAGTACTTC | CASSTGAGGAKNIQYF
TRBD2 | TRBJ2-7 | NA | TRBV15 | TGTGCCACCAGCAGAGATCCTGTGCTAGCGGGTATCCCTTTTAACGAGCAGTACTTC | CATSRDPVLAGIPFNEQYF
NA | TRBJ1-5 | NA | TRBV19 | TGTGCCAGTAGTATATGGGAGACTAGCAATCAGCCCCAGCATTTT | CASSIWETSNQPQHF